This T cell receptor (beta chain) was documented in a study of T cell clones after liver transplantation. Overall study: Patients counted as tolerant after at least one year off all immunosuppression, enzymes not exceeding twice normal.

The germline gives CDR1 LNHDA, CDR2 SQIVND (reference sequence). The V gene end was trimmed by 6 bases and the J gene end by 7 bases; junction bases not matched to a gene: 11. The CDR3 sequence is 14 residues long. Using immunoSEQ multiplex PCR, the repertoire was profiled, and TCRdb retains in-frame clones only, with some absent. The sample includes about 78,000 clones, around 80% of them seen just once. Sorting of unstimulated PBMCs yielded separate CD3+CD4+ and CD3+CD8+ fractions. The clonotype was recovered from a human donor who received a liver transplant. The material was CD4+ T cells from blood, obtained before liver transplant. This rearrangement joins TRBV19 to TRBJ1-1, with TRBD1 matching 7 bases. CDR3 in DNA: TGTGCCAGTAGGCCGACAGGGCGAACAGGTGAAGCTTTCTTT. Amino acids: CASRPTGRTGEAFF.